The present T cell receptor (beta chain) was sequenced within a study of T cells in Graves' hyperthyroidism and ophthalmopathy. V was trimmed by 3 bases and J by 6 bases, leaving 7 bases between them. The CDR3 length is 12 residues. Germline CDR1 is LNHDA and CDR2 is SQIVND (reference sequence). RNA transcripts provided the source from which TCR beta CDR3 regions were amplified. First-round RT-PCR with HTBI primers amplified the TCR CDR3 region. MiXCR, run by TCRdb on the multiplex PCR reads, gives a single entry per CDR3 protein. The sample has about 250,000 distinct CDR3 sequences; over 20% are singletons. The study left out patients who had uncontrolled infection, other autoimmune disease, pregnancy or lactation. Clinical symptoms, serum thyroxine, TRAb, thyroid ultrasound and orbital computed tomography informed diagnoses.

The chain links TRBV19 to TRBJ2-3; D is ambiguous. The source is a man aged 25-45 years with Graves' ophthalmopathy. The specimen was blood. The CDR3 nucleotides read TGTGCCAGTAGTATCACGTGGGATACGCAGTATTTT. Translated, it gives CASSITWDTQYF.